This T cell receptor (beta chain) is drawn from a study of identical twins. This CDR3 comprises 13 residues. Germline CDR1 is WSHSY and CDR2 is SAAADI. The V and J ends lost 6 bases and 5 bases, in that order; junction bases with no gene match: 4. Findings and limits, study-wide: Invariant MAIT and iNKT cells may have partly biased zero-insertion analyses.

Unique molecular identifiers were present on cDNA, and template switching added a universal primer site. TCRdb re-analysed the 5' RACE reads in MiXCR, keeping a single row per CDR3 protein. The table includes some 590,000 distinct CDR3 sequences, approximately 10% detected once. This clonotype was seen at least ten times. Its specificity is unknown. These data are also associated with another study on yellow fever vaccine responses in identical twins.

Sequencing was carried out using PBMCs. The rearrangement links TRBV10-2 to TRBJ2-5; 9 bases fit TRBD1. The receptor was derived from a woman aged 18-29 years in good health. The CDR3 DNA reads TGCGCCAGCAGGGGACAGGGCCTGGAGACCCAGTACTTC. It is translated as CASRGQGLETQYF.